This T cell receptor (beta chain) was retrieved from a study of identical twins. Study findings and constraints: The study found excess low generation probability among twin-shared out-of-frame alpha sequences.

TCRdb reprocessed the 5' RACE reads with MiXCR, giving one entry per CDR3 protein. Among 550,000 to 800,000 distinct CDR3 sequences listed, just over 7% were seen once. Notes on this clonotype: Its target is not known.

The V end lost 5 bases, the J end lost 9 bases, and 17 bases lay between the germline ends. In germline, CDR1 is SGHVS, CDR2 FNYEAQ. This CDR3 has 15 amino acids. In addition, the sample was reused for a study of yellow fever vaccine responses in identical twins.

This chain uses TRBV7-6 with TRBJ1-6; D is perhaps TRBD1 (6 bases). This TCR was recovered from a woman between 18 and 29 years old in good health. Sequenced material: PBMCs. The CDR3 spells CASSQSRTVSSPLHF. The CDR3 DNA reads TGTGCCAGCAGCCAATCCCGGACAGTTTCTTCACCCCTCCACTTT.